This T cell receptor (beta chain) was retrieved from a study of early T cells in non-severe SARS-CoV-2 infection. Study as a whole: Bulk RNA isolated from unsorted whole blood underwent sequencing; chains were not paired. Study observations and caveats: Reliance on VDJdb matching favored anti-spike CD8 responses; private and CD4 specificities were missed.

Germline CDR1 and CDR2: SNHLY and FYNNEI. This CDR3 is built from 12 residues. The V and J ends lost 7 bases and 9 bases respectively, with 13 bases between them. This clonotype came up many times. The antigen remains undetermined. Individual cDNA molecules received unique molecular identifiers during library preparation. TCRdb itself ran the 5' RACE reads through MiXCR, one entry per CDR3 protein. This table has tens of thousands of distinct CDR3 sequences, over 12% appearing once. The rearrangement joins TRBV2 to TRBJ2-1, with D perhaps being TRBD1 or TRBD2 (7 bases each). The origin of this receptor is an adult who was a healthcare worker with PCR-confirmed SARS-CoV-2 infection or an uninfected control (not recorded which). The material was whole blood, obtained at baseline. The CDR3 nucleotides are TGTGCCAGCACAGGGGGAGGGGGTGAGCAGTTCTTC. Protein product: CASTGGGGEQFF.